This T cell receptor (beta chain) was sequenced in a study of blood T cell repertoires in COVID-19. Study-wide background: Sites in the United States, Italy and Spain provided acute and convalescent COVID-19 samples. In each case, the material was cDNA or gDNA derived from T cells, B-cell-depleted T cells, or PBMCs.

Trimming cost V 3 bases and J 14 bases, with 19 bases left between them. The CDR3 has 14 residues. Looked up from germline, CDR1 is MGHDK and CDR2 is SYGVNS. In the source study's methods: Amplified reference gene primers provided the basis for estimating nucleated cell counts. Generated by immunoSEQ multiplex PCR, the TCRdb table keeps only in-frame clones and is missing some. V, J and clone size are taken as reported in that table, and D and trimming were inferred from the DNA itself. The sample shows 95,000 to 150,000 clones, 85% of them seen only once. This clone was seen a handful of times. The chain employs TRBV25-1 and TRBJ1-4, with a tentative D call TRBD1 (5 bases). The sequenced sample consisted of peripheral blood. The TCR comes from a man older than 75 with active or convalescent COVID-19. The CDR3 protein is CASSDAGPEIVLFF. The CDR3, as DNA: TGTGCCAGCAGTGATGCGGGACCCGAGATTGTGCTGTTTTTT.